The clone carrying this TCR beta chain occurred many times. The data stem from a study of chronic HIV infection and antiretroviral therapy. TCRdb independently ran MiXCR on the 5' RACE reads; one entry per CDR3 protein. In the table there are roughly 39,000 distinct CDR3 sequences, about 8.1% of which are singletons. Germline CDR1 and CDR2: MDHEN and SYDVKM. Unmatched junction bases numbered 8, after V lost 11 bases and J lost 1 base. This CDR3 spans 13 amino acids. The origin of this receptor is an adult who had HIV and had not received antiretroviral therapy, or was an uninfected healthy control (not recorded which). Sequencing input: peripheral blood. This chain connects TRBV28 to TRBJ2-7; 7 bases fit TRBD1. The CDR3, as DNA: TGTGCCGGAAGGGACAGCTCTTCCTACGAGCAGTACTTC. This sequence encodes CAGRDSSSYEQYF.